These T cell receptor beta chains were read from a single sample in a study of blood T cell repertoires in COVID-19. The table came from immunoSEQ multiplex PCR; TCRdb's copy has only in-frame clones and leaves some out. The table records approximately 72,000 clones, approximately 86% of them present only once. Sequenced: peripheral blood. These TCRs come from an older woman with acute or convalescent COVID-19. Both conserved end residues are part of each CDR3. The D gene is left open where the match is weak. Clone size, where shown, is once, few, many, or a class for clones that have expanded.

CASGDRGPYGYTF TGCGCCAGCGGGGATAGGGGGCCCTATGGCTACACCTTC TRBJ1-2 TRBD1 TRBV5-1 once
CASSIGAGDSPLHF TGTGCCAGTAGTATCGGGGCAGGGGATTCACCCCTCCACTTT TRBJ1-6 NA TRBV19 NA
CASSLALVTSQGYTF TGTGCCAGCAGCTTAGCGCTTGTGACATCCCAGGGCTACACCTTC TRBJ1-2 NA TRBV7-2 NA
CASSEGRVNTIYF TGTGCCAGCAGTGAAGGTCGGGTGAACACCATATATTTT TRBJ1-3 NA TRBV6-1 NA
CASSSDGAYGYTF TGCGCCAGCAGCTCTGACGGAGCCTATGGCTACACCTTC TRBJ1-2 NA TRBV5-1 NA
CASSSPAGGSYEAFF TGTGCCAGCAGCTCCCCTGCAGGAGGGTCATATGAAGCTTTCTTT TRBJ1-1 NA TRBV11-2 NA
CASGPGGTSTEAFF TGTGCTAGTGGGCCCGGGGGTACGAGCACTGAAGCTTTCTTT TRBJ1-1 NA TRBV12-5 NA
CASSVFFRGNSPLHF TGTGCCAGCAGTGTCTTCTTCAGGGGAAATTCACCCCTCCACTTT TRBJ1-6 NA TRBV2 NA
CASRRQGGSYEQYF TGTGCCAGCAGACGACAGGGGGGTTCCTACGAGCAGTACTTC TRBJ2-7 TRBD1 TRBV2 NA
CASSTTGLVQETQYF TGTGCCAGCAGCACAACAGGGCTCGTCCAAGAGACCCAGTACTTC TRBJ2-5 NA TRBV3-1/TRBV3-2 NA